This TCR beta chain was sequenced in a study of monozygotic twins with inflammatory bowel disease (dated 2019 in TCRdb). About the full investigation: The full study comprised 28 monozygotic twin pairs: nine German pairs (four IBD-concordant, five IBD-discordant) and 19 IBD-discordant Danish pairs. Within discordant pairs, disease-associated traits were sought mainly by comparing IBD patients with their genetically identical healthy co-twins. Each individual had, on average, about 151 000 unique TCRalpha sequences and 181 000 unique TCRbeta sequences available for analysis.

Worth noting for this clonotype: Which antigen it targets is not known.

Via the germline V gene (reference sequence), CDR1 is MNHNY and CDR2 SVGAGI. The cysteine opens and the phenylalanine closes a CDR3 of 14 amino acids. DNA for this receptor is not on file. From each donor, a roughly 2.5 ml peripheral blood sample was drawn into PAXgene tubes and stored at -80 degrees C. Without any T cell sorting, total RNA was extracted from whole blood using the PAXgene blood miRNA kit on an automated QIAcube. Peripheral blood from monozygotic twin pairs, either concordant or discordant for inflammatory bowel disease, underwent deep TCRalpha and TCRbeta repertoire profiling that used unique molecular barcoding. Smoking habits were recorded for all twin pairs, with individuals classified as current, former or never smokers. Libraries came from 5' RACE. Preparation of each TCR library used approximately 4,000 ng of total RNA. For each sample, cDNA was synthesized in eight separate reactions using SMARTScribe reverse transcriptase. Unique molecular identifiers containing a 6-nucleotide sample barcode were introduced through template switching during cDNA synthesis. TCRalpha and TCRbeta cDNA was amplified in two nested PCRs of roughly 16 and 10 cycles, and bead purification was carried out after each PCR. Before amplification, the cDNA was treated with uracil DNA-glycosylase and purified using the QIAquick PCR purification kit. The second PCR added Illumina TruSeq-compatible adapters along with sample-specific barcodes. Library quality and concentration were checked on TapeStation and Qubit, and libraries were pooled at 5 to 6.5 ng each. Sequencing of the pooled libraries was done on an Illumina HiSeq2500 single-index Rapid Run using custom sequencing primers and 2 x 100 bp reads. The paper's processing steps were these. MiGEC version 1.2.6 was used for UMI-based consensus assembly, which corrected PCR and sequencing errors. MiXCR version 2.1.1 handled V(D)J alignment, clonotype assembly and CDR3 extraction. To normalise gene usage, clonotype sharing and MAIT/NKT TCR abundance, the top 1000, 10 000 and 20 000 clonotypes in each sample were analysed. After downsampling to 27 000 UMIs, diversity was calculated as the inverse Simpson index using the vegan R package. Statistical testing used paired Mann-Whitney U tests on the discordant twin pairs and applied Benjamini-Hochberg correction for multiple testing. Through TCRdb reprocessing, the reads give one entry per CDR3 protein sequence; DNA is omitted. These V and J calls derive from TCRdb rather than the authors' analysis. Per the sample table, the count is some 170,000 distinct CDR3 sequences. 2.5% to 3% of the sample is held by the ten biggest clonotypes.

Overall study outcomes, separate from this receptor: Different T cell subtypes could not be distinguished in the analysis. Measured by the inverse Simpson index, TCRbeta repertoire diversity was lower in IBD patients than in their healthy co-twins. Fewer clonotypes were shared with other individuals by IBD patients than by healthy twins, most markedly in patients showing signs of disease activity. No difference in repertoire similarity was observed between concordant and discordant twins, possibly owing to limited statistical power. No single strong signal or clonotype linked to IBD turned up in the results, so the idea that one exists was not supported. Because patients received different immunosuppressive treatments, the repertoires may have picked up extra background noise and variability between individuals.

This receptor was identified in a human donor with ulcerative colitis or Crohn's disease, or a healthy co-twin of an affected twin (not recorded which). The sequence links TRBV6-6 to TRBJ2-4; TCRdb calls TRBD2, which cannot be checked without DNA. The sequenced sample was blood. The CDR3 sequence is CASSLPAGGDIQYF.